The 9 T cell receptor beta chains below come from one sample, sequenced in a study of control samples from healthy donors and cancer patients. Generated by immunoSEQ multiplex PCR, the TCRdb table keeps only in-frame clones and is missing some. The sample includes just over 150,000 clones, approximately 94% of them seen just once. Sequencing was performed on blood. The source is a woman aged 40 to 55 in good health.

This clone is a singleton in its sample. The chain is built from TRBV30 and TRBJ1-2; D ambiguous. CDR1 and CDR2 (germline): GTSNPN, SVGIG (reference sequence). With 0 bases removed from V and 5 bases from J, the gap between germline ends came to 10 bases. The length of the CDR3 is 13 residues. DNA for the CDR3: TGTGCCTGGAGTGTACTGGTGAATTATGGCTACACCTTC. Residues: CAWSVLVNYGYTF.

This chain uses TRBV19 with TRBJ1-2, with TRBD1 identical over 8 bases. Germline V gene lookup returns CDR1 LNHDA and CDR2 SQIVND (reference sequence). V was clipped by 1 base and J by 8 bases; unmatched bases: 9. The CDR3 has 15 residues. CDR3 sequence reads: CASSIAGRGLGGYTF. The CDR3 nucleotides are TGTGCCAGTAGTATAGCCGGCAGGGGGCTTGGAGGCTACACCTTC.

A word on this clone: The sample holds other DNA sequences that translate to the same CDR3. For the CDR3, the DNA is TGCGCCAGCAGCCTAGACAGTAACTATGGCTACACCTTC. It yields the protein CASSLDSNYGYTF. The chain recombines TRBV5-1 with TRBJ1-2, with D possibly TRBD1 on 5 matching bases. The germline CDR1 and CDR2 sequences are SGHRS and YFSETQ. V was shortened by 4 bases and J by 1 base, with 8 bases between the two germline ends. This CDR3 spans 13 amino acids.

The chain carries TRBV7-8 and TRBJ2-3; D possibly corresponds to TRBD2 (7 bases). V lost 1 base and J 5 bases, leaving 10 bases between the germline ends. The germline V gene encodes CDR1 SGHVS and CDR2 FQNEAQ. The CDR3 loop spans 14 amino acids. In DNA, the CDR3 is TGTGCCAGCAGCTTAGTCGGGGGGCAAGATACGCAGTATTTT. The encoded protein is CASSLVGGQDTQYF.

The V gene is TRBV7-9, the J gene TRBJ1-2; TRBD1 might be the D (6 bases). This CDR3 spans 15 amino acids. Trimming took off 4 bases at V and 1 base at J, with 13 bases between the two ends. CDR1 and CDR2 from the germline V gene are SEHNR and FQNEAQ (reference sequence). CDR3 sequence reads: CASSSQGFLNYGYTF. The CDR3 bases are TGTGCCAGCAGCTCTCAGGGGTTCCTTAACTATGGCTACACCTTC.

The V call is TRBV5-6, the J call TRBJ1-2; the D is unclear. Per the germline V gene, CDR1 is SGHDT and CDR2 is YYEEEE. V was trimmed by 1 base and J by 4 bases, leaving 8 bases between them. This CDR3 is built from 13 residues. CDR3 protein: CASSLWGGYGYTF. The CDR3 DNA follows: TGTGCCAGCAGCTTGTGGGGTGGCTATGGCTACACCTTC.

CDR3 sequence (DNA): TGTGCCAGCAGCCCAGGGGGCCCCTACGAGCAGTACTTC. Its protein is CASSPGGPYEQYF. The chain couples TRBV6-6 to TRBJ2-7; 8 nucleotides agree with TRBD1. The CDR3 extends over 13 amino acids. The V gene's germline CDR1 is MNHNY and CDR2 SVGAGI (reference sequence). V shed 6 bases and J 2 bases; nucleotides not matched to a gene: 3.

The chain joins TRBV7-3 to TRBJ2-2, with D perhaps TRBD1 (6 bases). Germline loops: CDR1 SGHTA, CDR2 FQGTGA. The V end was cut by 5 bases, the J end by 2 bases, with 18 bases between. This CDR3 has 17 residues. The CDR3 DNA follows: TGTGCCAGCAGCCCCCGCGATAGGGGGAAAAACACCGGGGAGCTGTTTTTT. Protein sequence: CASSPRDRGKNTGELFF. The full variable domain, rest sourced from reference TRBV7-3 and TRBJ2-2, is GAGVSQTPSNKVTEKGKYVELRCDPISGHTALYWYRQSLGQGPEFLIYFQGTGAADDSGLPNDRFFAVRPEGSVSTLKIQRTERGDSAVYLCASSPRDRGKNTGELFFGEGSRLTVL.

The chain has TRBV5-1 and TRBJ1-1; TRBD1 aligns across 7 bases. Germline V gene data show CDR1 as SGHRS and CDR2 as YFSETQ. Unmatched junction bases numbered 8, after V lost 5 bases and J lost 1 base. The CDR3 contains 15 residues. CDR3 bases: TGCGCCAGCAGAGGAGCAGGGGGGGCGAACACTGAAGCTTTCTTT. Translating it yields CASRGAGGANTEAFF.